These T cell receptor beta chains were read from a single sample in a study of CD8+CD57+ T cells in acquired aplastic anemia. TCRdb itself ran the reads through MiXCR, one entry per CDR3 protein. The sample lists some 180,000 distinct CDR3 sequences; about three fifths were seen once. The sample comprised sorted CD4+, CD8+, or CD8+CD57+ T cells (not recorded which) from PBMCs. These receptors were taken from a human donor with aplastic anemia. Each CDR3 is given with its conserved first and last residue. Each record gives: D gene, V gene, clone size, J gene, CDR3 DNA, CDR3 protein. D genes are given only for firm matches. Not all rows give a size; the values are once, few, many and, for expanded clones, a class.

TRBD1	TRBV7-9	NA	TRBJ1-2	TGTGCCAGCAGCTGGAACCGGGACAGGGGGAAGGATGGCTACACCTTC	CASSWNRDRGKDGYTF
NA	TRBV7-9	NA	TRBJ2-1	TGTGCCAGCAGCCGCAGCGAGTTTTCAGGTATAGAGCAGTTCTTC	CASSRSEFSGIEQFF
NA	TRBV11-2	NA	TRBJ2-7	TGTGCCAGCAGCTTTGACGGCCTCGAGCAGTACTTC	CASSFDGLEQYF
TRBD1	TRBV7-9	NA	TRBJ1-4	TGTGCCAGCAGCTTAAATGTAGGACAGGGCAATAATGAAAAACTGTTTTTT	CASSLNVGQGNNEKLFF
TRBD1	TRBV20-1	few	TRBJ1-6	TGCAGTGCTAGGCCCGGGACAGATGATTCACCCCTCCACTTT	CSARPGTDDSPLHF
TRBD2	TRBV12-3/TRBV12-4	NA	TRBJ2-3	TGTGCCAGCAGTTTCGGGACTAGCGGGAGGATAGATACGCAGTATTTT	CASSFGTSGRIDTQYF
TRBD1	TRBV5-1	NA	TRBJ2-3	TGCGCCAGCAGCCCTTCTAGACAGGGGGCCGCAGATACGCAGTATTTT	CASSPSRQGAADTQYF
NA	TRBV7-9	few	TRBJ2-3	TGTGCCAGCAGCCGCCTTGTGGGGGACACAGATACGCAGTATTTT	CASSRLVGDTDTQYF
NA	TRBV9	NA	TRBJ2-6	TGTGCCAGCAGTAAAGAGCCCTCTGGGGCCAACGTCCTGACTTTC	CASSKEPSGANVLTF
NA	TRBV6-5	NA	TRBJ1-6	TGTGCCGCAGGGCCTAGGGGTTCACCCCTCCACTTT	CAAGPRGSPLHF
NA	TRBV5-4	many	TRBJ2-7	TGTGCCAGCAGCTTGGCTCCAGGGGTGGTTGGCTACGAGCAGTACTTC	CASSLAPGVVGYEQYF
NA	TRBV10-3	NA	TRBJ1-2	TGTGCCATCGAAGACAGGTCAGCTGGCTACACCTTC	CAIEDRSAGYTF
NA	TRBV2	NA	TRBJ1-2	TGTGCCAGCAGCGAAGGGTCTTGGGGGCGTCACTATGGCTACACCTTC	CASSEGSWGRHYGYTF
NA	TRBV20-1	once	TRBJ2-1	TGCAGTGCTAGGATGGCGGGGGCGCTCTTC	CSARMAGALF
TRBD2	TRBV7-4	once	TRBJ2-7	TGTGCCAGCAGCTTAGAGGGTCGGGGGGTTATCTCCTACGAGCAGTACTTC	CASSLEGRGVISYEQYF
NA	TRBV7-9	few	TRBJ1-4	TGTGCCAGCAGCCTTGGGGCAGGTGGACTTGAAAAACTGTTTTTT	CASSLGAGGLEKLFF
NA	TRBV9	many	TRBJ2-2	TGTGCCAGCAGCGTAAGGCGAGGGGACACCGGGGAGCTGTTTTTT	CASSVRRGDTGELFF